The TCR beta chain under discussion was sequenced for a study of shared clonotypes between healthy human individuals. Study background: CD4 naive and CD4 memory each took three plates per donor, while CD8 naive took two and CD8 memory one.

Naive CD8 cells comprised CD45RO-negative, CCR7-positively selected cells, excluding terminally differentiated effector memory CD45RA+ cells. In the original processing: Owing to the provision of junction-only sequences devoid of quality scores by immunoSEQ, filtering differed. Sequencing was performed with immunoSEQ multiplex PCR; in TCRdb, only in-frame clones are kept and a portion is missing. The V and J calls and clone size come from that table; D and trimming were worked out from the DNA. Of around 2.1 million clones listed, more than 85% are singletons. Details on this clone: The antigen is not known. Distinct nucleotide sequences in the sample also encode this CDR3.

Germline V lookup: CDR1 LNHDA, CDR2 SQIVND (reference sequence). This CDR3 contains 14 residues. J lost 1 base, V lost 4 bases, and 2 bases had no gene match. Broader study findings: The study generally estimated greater richness for naive than memory subsets.

The sequenced sample consisted of naive CD8+ T cells from PBMCs. The clonotype was recovered from a man between 18 and 35 years old in good health. Some clones in this sample may be carry-over from other donors' samples. The chain links TRBV19 to TRBJ1-1; TRBD1 aligns across 8 bases. The CDR3 protein is CASSTDRENTEAFF. The DNA of the CDR3 is TGTGCCAGTAGTACGGACAGGGAGAACACTGAAGCTTTCTTT. The variable domain in full, completed from reference TRBV19 and TRBJ1-1, reads DGGITQSPKYLFRKEGQNVTLSCEQNLNHDAMYWYRQDPGQGLRLIYYSQIVNDFQKGDIAEGYSVSREKKESFPLTVTSAQKNPTAFYLCASSTDRENTEAFFGQGTRLTVV.